The 9 T cell receptor beta chains listed next were all sequenced from one sample in a study of shared clonotypes between healthy human individuals. Clones were sequenced by immunoSEQ multiplex PCR, and TCRdb holds only the in-frame ones, with some missing. Of some 1,100,000 clones detected, around 78% appear once; the ten largest clones hold roughly 0.56%. The sequencing sample was made of memory CD4+ T cells from PBMCs. Stated subset: CD45RA-negative fraction. These receptors came from a young man in good health. Some clones in this sample may be carry-over from other donors' samples.

The V gene is TRBV7-2, the J gene TRBJ2-3; a weak D match, TRBD1 (5 bases). The V gene's germline CDR1 is SGHTA and CDR2 FQGNSA. The length of the CDR3 is 14 residues. Trimming stripped 3 bases from V and 2 bases from J, with 9 bases between. The CDR3 region has the DNA TGTGCCAGCAGCTTGGCCAGGGACACAGATACGCAGTATTTT. Encoded protein: CASSLARDTDTQYF.

The chain carries TRBV4-3 and TRBJ2-3, with D tentatively TRBD2 (6 bases). Germline V gene data show CDR1 as LGHNA and CDR2 as YSLEER. The CDR3 runs 15 residues. Trimming removed 0 bases from V and 9 bases from J, with 16 bases in between. The DNA of the CDR3 is TGCGCCAGCAGCCAAGATCTGTGGGTCCGGGAGACGCAGTATTTT. This encodes CASSQDLWVRETQYF.

The genes are TRBV7-2 and TRBJ1-4; TRBD1 matches at 8 bases. Germline values: CDR1 SGHTA, CDR2 FQGNSA. V lost 3 bases, J lost 8 bases, and 8 bases stayed unmatched. CDR3 length equals 15 residues. CDR3 region: CASSFVTGAREKLFF. CDR3 nucleotides: TGTGCCAGCAGCTTCGTGACAGGGGCGCGAGAAAAACTGTTTTTT.

The chain employs TRBV11-2 and TRBJ1-5; D not certain. Per germline, CDR1 SGHAT and CDR2 FQNNGV. This CDR3 spans 13 amino acids. V was clipped by 2 bases and J by 4 bases, with 6 bases between them. The DNA of the CDR3 is TGTGCCAGCAGCTTATGGCGGAATCAGCCCCAGCATTTT. It yields the protein CASSLWRNQPQHF.

The chain carries TRBV5-1 and TRBJ2-6; TRBD1 might be the D (5 bases). The CDR3 length is 16 residues. Trimming cost V 0 bases and J 2 bases, with 9 bases left between them. The V gene's germline CDR1 is SGHRS and CDR2 YFSETQ. The CDR3 bases are TGCGCCAGCAGCTTGGATGGGGCCCCTGGGGCCAACGTCCTGACTTTC. Protein: CASSLDGAPGANVLTF.

CDR3 DNA sequence: TGTGCCATCAGTGAGTCCAAACTAGCGGGAGTGACAGATACGCAGTATTTT. It is translated as CAISESKLAGVTDTQYF. The rearrangement links TRBV10-3 to TRBJ2-3, with TRBD2 matching over 11 bases. CDR1 and CDR2 (germline): ENHRY, SYGVKD. V shed 0 bases, J shed 3 bases, and the junction held 5 bases outside the gene matches. The CDR3 totals 17 residues.

The V and J genes are TRBV3-2 and TRBJ1-1. TRBV3-2 counts as a pseudogene. The CDR3 is 9 residues long. In DNA, the CDR3 is TGTGCGGGCGGACGTGAAGCTTTCTTT. This gives the protein CAGGREAFF.

The rearrangement links TRBV21-1 to TRBJ1-4. TRBV21-1 is designated a pseudogene. The CDR3 covers 14 residues. The CDR3 nucleotides read TGTGCCAGCAGCTCATGCCAAACTAATGAAAAACTGTTTTTT. Encoded protein: CASSSCQTNEKLFF.

The chain uses TRBV7-3 and TRBJ2-3; weak D call: TRBD2 (6 bases). Germline CDR1 is SGHTA and CDR2 is FQGTGA. Trimming removed 4 bases from V and 4 bases from J, with 15 bases in between. CDR3 length equals 15 residues. This CDR3 is CASSSTRGSADTQYF. The CDR3 nucleotides are TGTGCCAGCAGCTCGACTAGAGGGAGCGCAGATACGCAGTATTTT.